The 17 T cell receptor beta chains below were found in one sample sequenced in a study of cytomegalovirus exposure and HLA in healthy donors. The PCR used 60 Vbeta and 13 Jbeta primers. TCRdb's copy holds only in-frame clones and misses some; the assay was immunoSEQ multiplex PCR. The sample table includes tens of thousands of clones. The sample was PBMCs. These receptors were collected from a female donor in good health and CMV-seronegative.

The J gene is TRBJ1-1, the V gene TRBV9; D possibly corresponds to TRBD1 (5 bases). In germline, CDR1 is SGDLS, CDR2 YYNGEE. The CDR3 is made up of 12 amino acids. Trimming left V 4 bases short and J 5 bases short, with 9 bases between. CDR3 residues: CASSRGETEAFF. Written as DNA, the CDR3 is TGTGCCAGCAGCCGGGGGGAAACTGAAGCTTTCTTT.

The gene calls are TRBV27 and TRBJ1-1; 11 bases match TRBD1. The CDR3 consists of 14 residues. The ends lost 6 bases at V and 5 bases at J; junction bases unmatched: 5. Germline loops: CDR1 MNHEY, CDR2 SMNVEV (reference sequence). The DNA of the CDR3 is TGTGCCAGCAGACGGACAGGGGGCGGGACTGAAGCTTTCTTT. Translated, it gives CASRRTGGGTEAFF.

The chain links TRBV4-1 to TRBJ2-3, with 7 bases matching TRBD2. The CDR3 covers 16 residues. The germline V gene has CDR1 MGHRA and CDR2 YSYEKL. J lost 7 bases, V lost 4 bases, and 14 bases had no gene match. The CDR3 loop is CASSPAPGTTGNTQYF. Here the CDR3 DNA reads TGCGCCAGCAGCCCTGCTCCCGGGACTACTGGCAATACGCAGTATTTT.

The V gene is TRBV30, the J gene TRBJ1-2; no reliable D call. Trimming left V 3 bases short and J 8 bases short, with 7 bases between. The CDR3 has 10 amino acids. CDR1 GTSNPN and CDR2 SVGIG come from the germline V gene (reference sequence). This CDR3 is CAWRRGGYTF. The DNA for the CDR3 is TGTGCCTGGAGGAGAGGGGGCTACACCTTC.

V is TRBV6-1 and J is TRBJ2-2; D is ambiguous. Germline loops: CDR1 MNHNS, CDR2 SASEGT. Trimming left V 2 bases short and J 1 base short, with 11 bases between. There are 16 residues in the CDR3. The CDR3 nucleotides read TGTGCCAGCAGTGAATCTTTTGGGCTGAACACCGGGGAGCTGTTTTTT. This sequence encodes CASSESFGLNTGELFF.

V is TRBV6-5 and J is TRBJ1-5; D is possibly TRBD1 (6 bases). This CDR3 is 13 amino acids long. V lost 11 bases to trimming and J lost 7 bases, with 18 bases between them. Germline V gene lookup returns CDR1 MNHEY and CDR2 SVGAGI. The CDR3 DNA is TGTGCCTCCCAACGGGGGGCTGGGCAGCCCCAGCATTTT. The encoded protein is CASQRGAGQPQHF.

The gene calls are TRBV6-1 and TRBJ1-1, with TRBD1 identical over 8 bases. The CDR3 spans 15 residues. Trimming removed 5 bases from V and 0 bases from J; junction bases left unmatched: 5. Looked up from germline, CDR1 is MNHNS and CDR2 is SASEGT. The CDR3 DNA sequence: TGTGCCAGCAGTTTTCAGGGGGCCGTGAACACTGAAGCTTTCTTT. It specifies CASSFQGAVNTEAFF.

This chain uses TRBV7-9 with TRBJ1-5, with 11 bases identical to TRBD1. Germline V gene data show CDR1 as SEHNR and CDR2 as FQNEAQ (reference sequence). Losses at the gene ends were 4 bases for V and 4 bases for J; bases not matched to a gene: 3. The CDR3 has 15 amino acids. The CDR3 is CASSSGQGANQPQHF. In nucleotides, the CDR3 is TGTGCCAGCAGCTCCGGACAGGGGGCTAATCAGCCCCAGCATTTT.

The J gene is TRBJ2-7, the V gene TRBV30; the match to TRBD2 covers 15 bases. V shed 4 bases and J 7 bases; nucleotides not matched to a gene: 11. This CDR3 is 16 amino acids long. Looked up from germline, CDR1 is GTSNPN and CDR2 is SVGIG (reference sequence). The CDR3 spells CAWIGTSGRLSREQYF. CDR3 coding DNA: TGTGCCTGGATTGGGACTAGCGGGAGGTTGAGTCGGGAGCAGTACTTC. The variable domain in full, completed from reference TRBV30 and TRBJ2-7, reads SQTIHQWPATLVQPVGSPLSLECTVEGTSNPNLYWYRQAAGRGLQLLFYSVGIGQISSEVPQNLSASRPQDRQFILSSKKLLLSDSGFYLCAWIGTSGRLSREQYFGPGTRLTVT.

The chain couples TRBV30 to TRBJ1-1; D may be TRBD1 (6 bases). Germline V gives CDR1 GTSNPN, CDR2 SVGIG (reference sequence). CDR3 length: 13 amino acids. The ends were cut back, 3 bases at V and 6 bases at J, with 14 bases in the middle. In nucleotides, the CDR3 is TGTGCCTGGAGGAAACAGGGCCCGGCTGAAGCTTTCTTT. This codes for CAWRKQGPAEAFF.

This chain joins TRBV29-1 and TRBJ1-2, with 8 bases identical to TRBD1. This CDR3 spans 13 amino acids. Germline CDR1 reads SQVTM; CDR2 reads ANQGSEA. Losses at the gene ends were 6 bases for V and 2 bases for J; bases not matched to a gene: 5. The CDR3 DNA sequence: TGCAGCGTGGGTGACAGGGGAAACTATGGCTACACCTTC. This codes for CSVGDRGNYGYTF. The full variable domain, completed using reference TRBV29-1 and TRBJ1-2, is SAVISQKPSRDICQRGTSLTIQCQVDSQVTMMFWYRQQPGQSLTLIATANQGSEATYESGFVIDKFPISRPNLTFSTLTVSNMSPEDSSIYLCSVGDRGNYGYTFGSGTRLTVV.

V and J are TRBV4-1 and TRBJ1-2; 7 bases line up with TRBD1. Looked up from germline, CDR1 is MGHRA and CDR2 is YSYEKL. J lost 5 bases, V lost 0 bases, and 12 bases had no gene match. The CDR3 extends over 17 amino acids. The CDR3 is CASSQDSGTEPFYGYTF. Here the CDR3 DNA reads TGCGCCAGCAGCCAAGATTCCGGGACAGAACCTTTTTATGGCTACACCTTC.

The rearrangement links TRBV7-2 to TRBJ1-1; 9 bases line up with TRBD1. J was trimmed by 5 bases and V by 3 bases; bases with no gene match: 7. The CDR3 spans 15 residues. Looked up from germline, CDR1 is SGHTA and CDR2 is FQGNSA. The CDR3 nucleotides read TGTGCCAGCAGCTTGGGACAGGGCTGGGGTACTGAAGCTTTCTTT. It translates to CASSLGQGWGTEAFF. Complete variable domain (other parts from reference TRBV7-2 and TRBJ1-1): GAGVSQSPSNKVTEKGKDVELRCDPISGHTALYWYRQSLGQGLEFLIYFQGNSAPDKSGLPSDRFSAERTGGSVSTLTIQRTQQEDSAVYLCASSLGQGWGTEAFFGQGTRLTVV.

The chain has TRBV5-1 and TRBJ2-1, with D possibly matching TRBD2 (6 bases). V was trimmed by 4 bases and J by 7 bases, leaving 15 bases between them. CDR1 and CDR2 (germline): SGHRS, YFSETQ. The CDR3 consists of 14 residues. In DNA form, the CDR3 reads TGCGCCAGCAGCCCAAAGGAGGGGAAAAATGAGCAGTTCTTC. Translation gives CASSPKEGKNEQFF.

The chain has TRBV2 and TRBJ2-2; the match to TRBD1 covers 7 bases. With V trimmed by 8 bases and J by 0 bases, 9 bases remained unmatched. Germline CDR1 is SNHLY and CDR2 is FYNNEI. This CDR3 has 16 amino acids. The CDR3 reads CASHKTGATNTGELFF. CDR3 coding DNA: TGTGCCAGCCATAAAACAGGGGCCACGAACACCGGGGAGCTGTTTTTT.

The chain couples TRBV25-1 to TRBJ1-2; weak D call: TRBD1 (5 bases). Germline V gene lookup returns CDR1 MGHDK and CDR2 SYGVNS. The CDR3 extends over 14 amino acids. V shed 2 bases and J shed 4 bases, with 11 bases lying between them. Here the CDR3 reads CASSEAGLSYGYTF. CDR3 sequence (DNA): TGTGCCAGCAGTGAAGCGGGGCTGTCCTATGGCTACACCTTC.

This rearrangement joins TRBV5-1 to TRBJ2-6; D is possibly TRBD1 (5 bases). The CDR3 has 16 amino acids. The germline V gene has CDR1 SGHRS and CDR2 YFSETQ. With 0 bases removed from V and 2 bases from J, the gap between germline ends came to 9 bases. CDR3 region: CASSLEIGAGANVLTF. The CDR3 DNA is TGCGCCAGCAGCTTGGAAATAGGGGCTGGGGCCAACGTCCTGACTTTC.